This T cell receptor beta chain was observed in a study of cytomegalovirus exposure and HLA in healthy donors. The study's findings and limits: Sequencing likely caused a cluster of highly shared sequence variants. Many donors carried some public TCRs, although rarity characterized most TCR sequences.

This clone was seen more than once but under ten times. What it recognizes is unknown. 60 Vbeta and 13 Jbeta primers were used in PCR. TCRdb's copy holds only in-frame clones and misses some; the assay was immunoSEQ multiplex PCR. The profile covers around 140,000 clones, with roughly 9.6% appearing a single time and roughly 7.2% taken by the ten largest. There are 19 residues in the CDR3. CDR1 and CDR2 from the germline V gene are MGHRA and YSYEKL. Losses at the gene ends were 4 bases for V and 0 bases for J; bases not matched to a gene: 10. Specimen: PBMCs. This chain joins TRBV4-1 and TRBJ2-1, with 12 bases identical to TRBD2. The receptor comes from a woman aged 40 to 50 in good health and CMV-seropositive. The CDR3 loop is CASSLTSGGSSSSYNEQFF. The DNA for the CDR3 is TGCGCCAGCAGCCTAACTAGCGGGGGGTCCTCCAGCTCCTACAATGAGCAGTTCTTC.